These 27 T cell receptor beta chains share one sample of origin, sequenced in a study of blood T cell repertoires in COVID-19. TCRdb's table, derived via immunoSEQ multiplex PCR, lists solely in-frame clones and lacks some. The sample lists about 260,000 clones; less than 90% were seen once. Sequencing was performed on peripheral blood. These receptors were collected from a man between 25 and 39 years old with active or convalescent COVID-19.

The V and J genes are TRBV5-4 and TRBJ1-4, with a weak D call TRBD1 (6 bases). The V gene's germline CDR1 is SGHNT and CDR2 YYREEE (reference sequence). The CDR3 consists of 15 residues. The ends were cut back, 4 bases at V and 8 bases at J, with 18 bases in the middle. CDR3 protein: CASSNWGPVGEKLFF. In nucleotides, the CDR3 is TGTGCCAGCAGCAATTGGGGGCCCGTGGGGGAAAAACTGTTTTTT.

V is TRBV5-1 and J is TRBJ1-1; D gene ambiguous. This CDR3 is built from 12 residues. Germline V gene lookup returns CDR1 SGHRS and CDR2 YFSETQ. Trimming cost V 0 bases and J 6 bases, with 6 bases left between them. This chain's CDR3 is CASSLGQAEAFF. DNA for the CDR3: TGCGCCAGCAGCTTGGGGCAGGCTGAAGCTTTCTTT.

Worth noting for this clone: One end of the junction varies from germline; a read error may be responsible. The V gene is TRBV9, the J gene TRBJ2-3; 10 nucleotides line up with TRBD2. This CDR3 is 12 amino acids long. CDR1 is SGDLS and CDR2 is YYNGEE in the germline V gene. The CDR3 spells CASSAGSGGPDF. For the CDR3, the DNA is TGTGCCAGCAGCGCAGGTAGCGGGGGGCCAGATTTT.

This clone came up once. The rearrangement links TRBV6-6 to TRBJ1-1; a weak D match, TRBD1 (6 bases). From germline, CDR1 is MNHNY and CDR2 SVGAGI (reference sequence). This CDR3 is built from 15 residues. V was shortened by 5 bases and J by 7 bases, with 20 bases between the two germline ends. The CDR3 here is CASSQTRGGFGEAFF. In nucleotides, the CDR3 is TGTGCCAGCAGTCAAACGAGGGGGGGGTTTGGTGAAGCTTTCTTT.

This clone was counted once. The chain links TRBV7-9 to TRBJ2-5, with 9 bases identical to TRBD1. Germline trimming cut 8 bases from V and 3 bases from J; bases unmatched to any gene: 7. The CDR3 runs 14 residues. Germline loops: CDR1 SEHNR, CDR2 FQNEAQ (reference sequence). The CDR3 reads CASGTGTGKETQYF. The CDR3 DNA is TGTGCCAGCGGAACGGGGACAGGGAAAGAGACCCAGTACTTC.

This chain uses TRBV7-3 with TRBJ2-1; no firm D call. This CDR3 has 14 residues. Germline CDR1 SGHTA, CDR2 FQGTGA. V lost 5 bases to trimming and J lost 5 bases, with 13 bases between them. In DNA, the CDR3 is TGTGCCAGCAGCCCGGCTAGAACTGACAATGAGCAGTTCTTC. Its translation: CASSPARTDNEQFF.

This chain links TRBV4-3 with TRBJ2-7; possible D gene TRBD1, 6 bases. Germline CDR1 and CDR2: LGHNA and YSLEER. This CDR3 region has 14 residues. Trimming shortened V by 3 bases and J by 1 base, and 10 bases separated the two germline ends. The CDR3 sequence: CASSQTRGSYEQYF. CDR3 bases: TGCGCCAGCAGCCAGACCAGGGGATCCTACGAGCAGTACTTC.

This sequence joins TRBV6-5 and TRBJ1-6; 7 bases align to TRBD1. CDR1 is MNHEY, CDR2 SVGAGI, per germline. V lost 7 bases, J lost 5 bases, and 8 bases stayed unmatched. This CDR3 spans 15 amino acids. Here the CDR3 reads CASTGTAIHNSPLHF. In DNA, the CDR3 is TGTGCCAGCACCGGGACAGCCATCCATAATTCACCCCTCCACTTT.

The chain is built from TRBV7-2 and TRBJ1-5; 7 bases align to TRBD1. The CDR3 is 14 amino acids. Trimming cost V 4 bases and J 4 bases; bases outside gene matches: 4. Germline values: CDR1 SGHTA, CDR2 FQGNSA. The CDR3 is CASSSTGRNQPQHF. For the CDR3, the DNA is TGTGCCAGCAGCTCGACAGGGAGGAATCAGCCCCAGCATTTT.

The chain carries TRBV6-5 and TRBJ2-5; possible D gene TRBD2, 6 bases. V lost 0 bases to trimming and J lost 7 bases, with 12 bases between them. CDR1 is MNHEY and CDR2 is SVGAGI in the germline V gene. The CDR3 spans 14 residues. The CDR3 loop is CASSYSGGDGTQYF. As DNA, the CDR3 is TGTGCCAGCAGTTACTCGGGCGGGGACGGGACCCAGTACTTC.

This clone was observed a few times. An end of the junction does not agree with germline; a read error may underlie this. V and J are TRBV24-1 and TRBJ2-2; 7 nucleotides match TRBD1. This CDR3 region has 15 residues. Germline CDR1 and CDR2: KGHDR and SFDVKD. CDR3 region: CATIGDRKEHRGAVF. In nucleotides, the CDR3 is TGTGCCACCATCGGGGACAGAAAAGAACACCGGGGAGCTGTTTTT.

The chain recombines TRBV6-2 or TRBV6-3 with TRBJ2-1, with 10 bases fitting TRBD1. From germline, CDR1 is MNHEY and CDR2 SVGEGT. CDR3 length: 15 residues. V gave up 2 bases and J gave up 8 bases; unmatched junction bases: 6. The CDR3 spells CASSYQGQGGDEQFF. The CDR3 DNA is TGTGCCAGCAGTTACCAAGGACAGGGGGGCGATGAGCAGTTCTTC.

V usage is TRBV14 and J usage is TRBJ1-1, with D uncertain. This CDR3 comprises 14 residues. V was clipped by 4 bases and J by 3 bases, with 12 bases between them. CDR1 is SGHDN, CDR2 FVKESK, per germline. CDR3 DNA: TGTGCCAGCAGCCTCGAGTACCCGGACACTGAAGCTTTCTTT. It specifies CASSLEYPDTEAFF.

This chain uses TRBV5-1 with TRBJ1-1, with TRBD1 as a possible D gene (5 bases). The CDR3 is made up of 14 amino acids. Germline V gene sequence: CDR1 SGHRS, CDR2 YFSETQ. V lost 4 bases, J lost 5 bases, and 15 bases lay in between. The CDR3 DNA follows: TGCGCCAGCAGCACGACAGTTAGGCGGACTGAAGCTTTCTTT. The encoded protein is CASSTTVRRTEAFF. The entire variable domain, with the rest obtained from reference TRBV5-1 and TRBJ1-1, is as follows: KAGVTQTPRYLIKTRGQQVTLSCSPISGHRSVSWYQQTPGQGLQFLFEYFSETQRNKGNFPGRFSGRQFSNSRSEMNVSTLELGDSALYLCASSTTVRRTEAFFGQGTRLTVV.

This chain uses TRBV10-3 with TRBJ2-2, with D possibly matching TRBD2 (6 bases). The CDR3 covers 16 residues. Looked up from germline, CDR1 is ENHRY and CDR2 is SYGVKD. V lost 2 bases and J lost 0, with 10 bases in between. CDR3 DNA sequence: TGTGCCATCAGTGAGGACGGGGGACCGAACACCGGGGAGCTGTTTTTT. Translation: CAISEDGGPNTGELFF.

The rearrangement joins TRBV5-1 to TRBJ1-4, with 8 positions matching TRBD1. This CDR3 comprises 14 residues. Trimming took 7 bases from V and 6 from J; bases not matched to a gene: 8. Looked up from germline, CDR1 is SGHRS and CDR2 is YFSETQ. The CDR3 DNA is TGCGCCAGCCGACGACAGGGGTTGGATGAAAAACTGTTTTTT. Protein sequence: CASRRQGLDEKLFF.

CDR3 protein: CASSVDQDSSYEQYF. The CDR3 DNA reads TGTGCCAGCAGCGTAGACCAAGATAGCTCCTACGAGCAGTACTTC. The J gene is TRBJ2-7, the V gene TRBV9; D remains unclear. Between the trimmed V and J ends, which lost 0 bases and 0 bases, there was a span of 10 bases. Germline-derived CDR1 and CDR2 are SGDLS and YYNGEE. The CDR3 totals 15 residues.

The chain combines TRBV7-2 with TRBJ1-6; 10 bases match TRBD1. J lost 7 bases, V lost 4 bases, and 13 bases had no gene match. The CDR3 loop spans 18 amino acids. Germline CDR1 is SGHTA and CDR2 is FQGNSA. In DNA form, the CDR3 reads TGTGCCAGCAGCTCCCACGTCCCGGGACAGGGGAGGAATTCACCCCTCCACTTT. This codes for CASSSHVPGQGRNSPLHF.

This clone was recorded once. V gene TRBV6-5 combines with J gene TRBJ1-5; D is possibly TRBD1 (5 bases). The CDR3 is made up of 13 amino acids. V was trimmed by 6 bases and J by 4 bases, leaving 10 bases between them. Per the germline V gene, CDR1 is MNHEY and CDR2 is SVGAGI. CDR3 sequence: CASRGPWNQPQHF. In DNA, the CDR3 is TGTGCCAGCAGGGGGCCTTGGAATCAGCCCCAGCATTTT.

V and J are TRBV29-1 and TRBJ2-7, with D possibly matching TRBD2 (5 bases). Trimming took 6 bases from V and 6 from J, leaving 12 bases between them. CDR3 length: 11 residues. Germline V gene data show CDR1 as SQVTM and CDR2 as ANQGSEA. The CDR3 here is CSVIKAGEQYF. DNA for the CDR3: TGCAGCGTAATAAAGGCGGGCGAGCAGTACTTC.

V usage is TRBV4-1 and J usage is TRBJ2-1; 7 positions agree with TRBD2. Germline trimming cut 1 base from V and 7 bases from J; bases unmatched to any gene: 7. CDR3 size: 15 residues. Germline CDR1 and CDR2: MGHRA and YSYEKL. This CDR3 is CASSQVGGYGNEQFF. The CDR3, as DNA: TGCGCCAGCAGCCAAGTGGGGGGGTACGGAAATGAGCAGTTCTTC.

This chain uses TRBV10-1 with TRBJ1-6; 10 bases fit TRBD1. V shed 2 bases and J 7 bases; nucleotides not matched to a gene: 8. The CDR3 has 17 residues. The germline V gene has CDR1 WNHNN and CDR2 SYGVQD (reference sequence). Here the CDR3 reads CASSEGTGAYGNSPLHF. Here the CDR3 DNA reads TGCGCCAGCAGTGAGGGGACAGGGGCCTATGGAAATTCACCCCTCCACTTT.

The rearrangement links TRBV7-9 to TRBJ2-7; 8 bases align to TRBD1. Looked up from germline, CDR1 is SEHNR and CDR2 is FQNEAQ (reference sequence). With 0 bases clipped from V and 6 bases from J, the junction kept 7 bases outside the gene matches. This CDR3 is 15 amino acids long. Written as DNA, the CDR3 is TGTGCCAGCAGCTTAGCCCAGGGGGCGTATCGCGAGCAGTACTTC. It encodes CASSLAQGAYREQYF.

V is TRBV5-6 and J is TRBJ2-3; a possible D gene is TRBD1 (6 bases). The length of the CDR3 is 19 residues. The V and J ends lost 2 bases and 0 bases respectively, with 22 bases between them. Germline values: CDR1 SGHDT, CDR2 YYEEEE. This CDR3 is CASSFSRQENRPSTDTQYF. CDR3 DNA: TGTGCCAGCAGCTTTTCCCGACAGGAGAACAGACCTAGCACAGATACGCAGTATTTT.

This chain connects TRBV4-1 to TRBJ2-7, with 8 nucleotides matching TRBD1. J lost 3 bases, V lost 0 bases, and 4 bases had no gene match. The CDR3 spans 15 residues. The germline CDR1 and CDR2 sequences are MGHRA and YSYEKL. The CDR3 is CASSQEAGGLYEQYF. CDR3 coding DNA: TGCGCCAGCAGCCAAGAGGCAGGGGGCCTCTACGAGCAGTACTTC.

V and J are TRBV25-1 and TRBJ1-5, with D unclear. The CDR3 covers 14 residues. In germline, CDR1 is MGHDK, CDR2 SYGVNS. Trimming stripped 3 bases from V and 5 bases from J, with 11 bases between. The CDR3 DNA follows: TGTGCCAGCAGTGAGCCAGGCCCCCATCAGCCCCAGCATTTT. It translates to CASSEPGPHQPQHF.

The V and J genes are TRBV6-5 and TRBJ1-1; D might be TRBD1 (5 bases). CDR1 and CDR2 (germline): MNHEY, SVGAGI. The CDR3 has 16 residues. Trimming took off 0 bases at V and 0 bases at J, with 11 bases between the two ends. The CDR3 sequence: CASSYSAGIMNTEAFF. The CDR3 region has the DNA TGTGCCAGCAGTTACTCGGCAGGGATCATGAACACTGAAGCTTTCTTT.